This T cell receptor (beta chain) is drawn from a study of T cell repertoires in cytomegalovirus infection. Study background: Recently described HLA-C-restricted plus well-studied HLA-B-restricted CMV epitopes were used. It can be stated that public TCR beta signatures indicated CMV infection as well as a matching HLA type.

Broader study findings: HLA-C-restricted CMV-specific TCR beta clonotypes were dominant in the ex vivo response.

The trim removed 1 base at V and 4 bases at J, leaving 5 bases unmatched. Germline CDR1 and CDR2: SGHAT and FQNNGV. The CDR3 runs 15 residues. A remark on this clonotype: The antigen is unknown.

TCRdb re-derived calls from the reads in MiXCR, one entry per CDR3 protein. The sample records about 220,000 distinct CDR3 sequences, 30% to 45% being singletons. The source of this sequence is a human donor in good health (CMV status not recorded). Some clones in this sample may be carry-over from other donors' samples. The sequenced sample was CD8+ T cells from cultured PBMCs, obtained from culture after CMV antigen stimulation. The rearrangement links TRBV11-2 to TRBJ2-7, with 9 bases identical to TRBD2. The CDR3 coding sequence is TGTGCCAGCAGCTTAGGGGGCGGGGGGGTGTACGAGCAGTACTTC. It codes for CASSLGGGGVYEQYF.